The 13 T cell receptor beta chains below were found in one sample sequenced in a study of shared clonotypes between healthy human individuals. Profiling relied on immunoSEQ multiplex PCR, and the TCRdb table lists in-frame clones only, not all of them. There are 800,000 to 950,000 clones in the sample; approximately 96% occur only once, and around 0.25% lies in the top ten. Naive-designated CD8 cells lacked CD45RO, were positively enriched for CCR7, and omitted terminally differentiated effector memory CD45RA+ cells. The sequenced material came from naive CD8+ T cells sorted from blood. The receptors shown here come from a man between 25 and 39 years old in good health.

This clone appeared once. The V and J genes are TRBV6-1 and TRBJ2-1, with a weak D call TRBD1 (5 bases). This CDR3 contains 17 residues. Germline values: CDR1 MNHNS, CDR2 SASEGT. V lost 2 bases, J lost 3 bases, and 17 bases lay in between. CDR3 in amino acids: CASSEFPDTNRYNEQFF. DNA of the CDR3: TGTGCCAGCAGTGAATTCCCGGACACGAATCGCTACAATGAGCAGTTCTTC.

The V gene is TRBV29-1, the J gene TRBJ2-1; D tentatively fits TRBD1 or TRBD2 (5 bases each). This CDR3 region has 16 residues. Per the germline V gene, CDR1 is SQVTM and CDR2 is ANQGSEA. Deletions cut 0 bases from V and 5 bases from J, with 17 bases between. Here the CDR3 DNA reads TGCAGCGTTGAAGATCGGATTCCTAGAGGGGACAATGAGCAGTTCTTC. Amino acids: CSVEDRIPRGDNEQFF.

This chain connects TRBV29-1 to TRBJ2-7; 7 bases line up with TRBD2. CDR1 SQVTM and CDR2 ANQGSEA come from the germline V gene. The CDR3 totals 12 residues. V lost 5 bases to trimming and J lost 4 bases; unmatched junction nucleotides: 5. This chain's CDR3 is CSVCSSGYEQYF. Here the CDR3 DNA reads TGCAGCGTTTGTAGTAGCGGGTACGAGCAGTACTTC.

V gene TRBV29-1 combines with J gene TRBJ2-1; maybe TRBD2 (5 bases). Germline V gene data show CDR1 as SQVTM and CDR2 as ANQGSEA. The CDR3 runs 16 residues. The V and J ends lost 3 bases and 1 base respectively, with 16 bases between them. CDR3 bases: TGCAGCGTTGATGCCTTCCCAACTAGATCCTACAATGAGCAGTTCTTC. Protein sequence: CSVDAFPTRSYNEQFF.

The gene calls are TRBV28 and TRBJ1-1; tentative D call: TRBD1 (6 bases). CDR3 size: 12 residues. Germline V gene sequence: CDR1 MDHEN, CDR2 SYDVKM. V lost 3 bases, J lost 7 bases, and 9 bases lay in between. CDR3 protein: CASSFDRNEAFF. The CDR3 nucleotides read TGTGCCAGCAGTTTCGACAGGAATGAAGCTTTCTTT.

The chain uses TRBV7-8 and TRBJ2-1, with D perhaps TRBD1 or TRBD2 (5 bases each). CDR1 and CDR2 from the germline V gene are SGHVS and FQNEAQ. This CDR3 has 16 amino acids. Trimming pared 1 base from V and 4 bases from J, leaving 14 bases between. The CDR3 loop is CASSLGPGPHYNEQFF. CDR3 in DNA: TGTGCCAGCAGCTTAGGGCCGGGACCACATTACAATGAGCAGTTCTTC.

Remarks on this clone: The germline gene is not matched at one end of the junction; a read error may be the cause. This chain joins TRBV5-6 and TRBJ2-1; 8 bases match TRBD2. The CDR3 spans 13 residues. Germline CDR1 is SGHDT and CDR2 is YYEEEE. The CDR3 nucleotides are TGTGCCAGCAGCTTGGGCTCGGCGGGAGGTCCGATCTTC. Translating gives CASSLGSAGGPIF.

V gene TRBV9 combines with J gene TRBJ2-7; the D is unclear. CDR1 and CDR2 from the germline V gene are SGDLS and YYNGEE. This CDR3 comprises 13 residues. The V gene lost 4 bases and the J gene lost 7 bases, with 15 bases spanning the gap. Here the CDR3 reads CASSLRSGSEQYF. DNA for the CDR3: TGTGCCAGCAGCCTACGTAGTGGATCAGAGCAGTACTTC.

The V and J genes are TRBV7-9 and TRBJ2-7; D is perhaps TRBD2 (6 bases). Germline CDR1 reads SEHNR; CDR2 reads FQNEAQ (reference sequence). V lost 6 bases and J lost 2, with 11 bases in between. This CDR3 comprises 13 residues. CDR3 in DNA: TGTGCCAGCAGGGGCGGGGCAACCTACGAGCAGTACTTC. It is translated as CASRGGATYEQYF.

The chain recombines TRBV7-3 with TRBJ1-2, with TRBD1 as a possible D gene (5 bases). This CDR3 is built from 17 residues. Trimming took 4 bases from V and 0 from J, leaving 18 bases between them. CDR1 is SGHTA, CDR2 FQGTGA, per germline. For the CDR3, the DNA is TGTGCCAGCAGCTCCGAACCGGGACCACTTCCTAACTATGGCTACACCTTC. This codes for CASSSEPGPLPNYGYTF.

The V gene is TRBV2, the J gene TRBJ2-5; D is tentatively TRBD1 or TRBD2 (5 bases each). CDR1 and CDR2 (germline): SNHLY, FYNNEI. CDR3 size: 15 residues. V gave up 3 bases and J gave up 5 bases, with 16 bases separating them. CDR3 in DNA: TGTGCCAGCAGTGACTTGTCGGGGCGAGGGGAGACCCAGTACTTC. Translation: CASSDLSGRGETQYF.

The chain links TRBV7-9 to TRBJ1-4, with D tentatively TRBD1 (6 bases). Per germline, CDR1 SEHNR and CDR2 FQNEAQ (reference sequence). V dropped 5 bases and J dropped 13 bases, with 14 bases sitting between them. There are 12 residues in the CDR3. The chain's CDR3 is CASSRPQDRLFF. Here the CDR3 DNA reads TGTGCCAGCAGCCGACCTCAGGACAGACTGTTTTTT. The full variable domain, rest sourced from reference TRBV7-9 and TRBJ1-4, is DTGVSQNPRHKITKRGQNVTFRCDPISEHNRLYWYRQTLGQGPEFLTYFQNEAQLEKSRLLSDRFSAERPKGSFSTLEIQRTEQGDSAMYLCASSRPQDRLFFGSGTQLSVL.

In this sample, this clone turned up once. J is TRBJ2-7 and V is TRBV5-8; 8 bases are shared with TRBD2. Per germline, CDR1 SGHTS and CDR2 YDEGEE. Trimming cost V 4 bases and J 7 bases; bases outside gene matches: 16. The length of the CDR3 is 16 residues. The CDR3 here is CASSVKPPGREREQYF. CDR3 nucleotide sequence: TGTGCCAGCAGCGTTAAACCCCCCGGGAGGGAGCGGGAGCAGTACTTC.